This TCR beta chain appears in the sequencing data of a study of brain T cells in children with intractable seizures. Repertoires were generated with immunoSEQ multiplex PCR, while TCRdb's copy carries only in-frame clones and drops some. This table has tens of thousands of clones, approximately 89% appearing once. There are 14 residues in the CDR3. Germline loops: CDR1 LNHDA, CDR2 SQIVND (reference sequence). The ends were cut back, 7 bases at V and 0 bases at J, with 12 bases in the middle. The receptor comes from a girl aged 2 to 9 with Rasmussen encephalitis and intractable seizures. J is TRBJ1-1 and V is TRBV19; D unclear. Sequences were derived from peripheral blood, sampled at surgery. The CDR3 spells CASKSGLMNTEAFF. As DNA, the CDR3 is TGTGCCAGTAAGTCAGGACTGATGAACACTGAAGCTTTCTTT.